Below, 3 T cell receptor beta chains from the same sample are listed, as sequenced in a study of Ad26.COV2.S vaccination and SARS-CoV-2 variants. As for treatment: around 19 received Ad26.COV2.S at low or high dose, single or two shots; several received placebo; per-sample allocation not given. Following the first vaccine or placebo injection, samples were taken on day 63. TCRdb's copy holds only in-frame clones and misses some; the assay was immunoSEQ multiplex PCR. The sample lists about 320,000 clones; about 85% were seen once. Material: peripheral blood, obtained in a trial of Ad26.COV2.S vaccine versus placebo. The receptors derive from a person between 18 and 65 years old who received the Ad26.COV2.S COVID-19 vaccine or a placebo.

This chain joins TRBV29-1 and TRBJ1-1, with a possible D match to TRBD1 (6 bases). CDR3 length: 12 residues. Trimming left V 7 bases short and J 1 base short, with 10 bases between. CDR1 and CDR2 from the germline V gene are SQVTM and ANQGSEA. For the CDR3, the DNA is TGCAGCGGACAGGACAGGAACACTGAAGCTTTCTTT. Amino acids: CSGQDRNTEAFF.

The chain joins TRBV7-3 to TRBJ2-3; a weak D match, TRBD2 (6 bases). Germline assignment: CDR1 SGHTA and CDR2 FQGTGA. The CDR3 loop spans 13 amino acids. V was trimmed by 3 bases and J by 6 bases, leaving 10 bases between them. The CDR3 coding sequence is TGTGCCAGCAGCTTCGGGGAGGAGGATACGCAGTATTTT. The encoded protein is CASSFGEEDTQYF.

The chain combines TRBV19 with TRBJ1-2; D is uncertain. V was shortened by 7 bases and J by 8 bases, with 20 bases between the two germline ends. CDR3 length equals 14 residues. Germline V lookup: CDR1 LNHDA, CDR2 SQIVND (reference sequence). The CDR3 reads CASMVHFSSGGYTF. CDR3 coding DNA: TGTGCCAGTATGGTGCACTTCTCTTCGGGGGGCTACACCTTC.